The sequence of this TCR beta chain was determined in a study of vaccination and CD4 T cells after COVID-19. The overall study: Testing by nasal swab PCR showed convalescent patients to be SARS-CoV-2 positive; nine were mild and one was severe. Cells were stimulated with overlapping spike peptides from SARS-CoV-2, HCoV-NL63, HCoV-OC43 and HCoV-229E.

This clonotype was picked up a small number of times. Its antigen is undetermined. As for time point: late sampling 161 to 241 days after vaccination in a few convalescent patients. Sample treatment: roughly 10-day PBMC culture with coronavirus spike peptide pools or control peptides (ViraFEST assay). Via ViraFEST, peptide pools expanded antigen-specific T cells before TCR sequencing. Fresh replacement IL-2 medium substituted for half the medium on days 3 and 7. The CDR3 is 12 residues long. Looked up from germline, CDR1 is DFQATT and CDR2 is SNEGSKA (reference sequence). V gave up 4 bases and J gave up 3 bases, with 7 bases separating them. The Oncomine TCR Beta short-read assay was what sequenced the DNA obtained from cultured CD4+ T cells. TCRdb processed the PCR reads anew with MiXCR; each CDR3 protein has one entry. The table has tens of thousands of distinct CDR3 sequences, more than 30% seen once; the top ten hold roughly 30%.

This receptor was identified in a human donor who had recovered from COVID-19. The rearrangement links TRBV20-1 to TRBJ1-5, with a tentative D call TRBD1 (5 bases). The starting material was CD4+ T cells from blood, cultured in vitro, obtained about 7 months after SARS-CoV-2 vaccination. The CDR3 sequence is CSAKGTNQPQHF. CDR3 bases: TGCAGTGCTAAGGGGACCAATCAGCCCCAGCATTTT.